The 16 T cell receptor beta chains listed next were all sequenced from one sample in a study of CD8 T cells in ankylosing spondylitis. Study results and limitations: Among TCR beta sequences, a motif of under ten highly homologous variants appeared characteristic of ankylosing spondylitis blood.

No antigen is known for these receptors. One entry per CDR3 protein results from TCRdb running MiXCR on the 5' RACE reads. The sample has about 220,000 distinct CDR3 sequences, around 18% seen once. Sequencing input: blood, either unsorted or a sorted T cell fraction (not recorded which). These receptors all stem from a male donor with ankylosing spondylitis.

The CDR3 sequence: CASSLEARGYTF. CDR3 coding DNA: TGTGCCAGCAGCTTAGAGGCCCGGGGCTACACCTTC. The chain joins TRBV13 to TRBJ1-2, with D unclear. Trimming stripped 1 base from V and 8 bases from J, with 8 bases between. The CDR3 consists of 12 residues. The V gene's germline CDR1 is PRHDT and CDR2 FYEKMQ (reference sequence).

The chain recombines TRBV2 with TRBJ2-1; D gene unclear. The CDR3 spans 16 residues. Looked up from germline, CDR1 is SNHLY and CDR2 is FYNNEI. With 5 bases removed from V and 0 bases from J, the gap between germline ends came to 14 bases. CDR3 nucleotides: TGTGCCAGCAGTCAACCGGACCGGAGCTCCTACAATGAGCAGTTCTTC. The encoded protein is CASSQPDRSSYNEQFF. Together with reference TRBV2 and TRBJ2-1, the CDR3 gives the full variable domain: EPEVTQTPSHQVTQMGQEVILRCVPISNHLYFYWYRQILGQKVEFLVSFYNNEISEKSEIFDDQFSVERPDGSNFTLKIRSTKLEDSAMYFCASSQPDRSSYNEQFFGPGTRLTVL.

This clonotype was seen only a few times. The chain combines TRBV20-1 with TRBJ2-1; 7 positions match TRBD2. The CDR3 is 15 residues long. J lost 5 bases, V lost 3 bases, and 10 bases had no gene match. CDR1 DFQATT and CDR2 SNEGSKA come from the germline V gene (reference sequence). The CDR3: CSARTGLSLNNEQFF. The CDR3 region has the DNA TGCAGTGCTAGGACGGGACTAAGCCTCAACAATGAGCAGTTCTTC.

This clonotype was counted only a few times. The chain carries TRBV9 and TRBJ2-1; D might be TRBD2 (6 bases). Germline CDR1 is SGDLS and CDR2 is YYNGEE. The CDR3 totals 15 residues. The V end was cut by 0 bases, the J end by 3 bases, with 10 bases between. The CDR3 spells CASSVDGGDYNEQFF. CDR3 sequence (DNA): TGTGCCAGCAGCGTAGATGGAGGGGACTACAATGAGCAGTTCTTC. The full variable domain, completed using reference TRBV9 and TRBJ2-1, is DSGVTQTPKHLITATGQRVTLRCSPRSGDLSVYWYQQSLDQGLQFLIQYYNGEERAKGNILERFSAQQFPDLHSELNLSSLELGDSALYFCASSVDGGDYNEQFFGPGTRLTVL.

This chain joins TRBV4-1 and TRBJ2-1; tentative D call: TRBD2 (6 bases). Trimming stripped 0 bases from V and 4 bases from J, with 19 bases between. This CDR3 has 18 amino acids. Germline lookup yields CDR1 MGHRA and CDR2 YSYEKL. This CDR3 is CASSQDTTEGLKYNEQFF. As DNA, the CDR3 is TGCGCCAGCAGCCAAGATACCACGGAGGGTCTGAAGTACAATGAGCAGTTCTTC.

V is TRBV28 and J is TRBJ1-1; D is unclear. There are 10 residues in the CDR3. Germline assignment: CDR1 MDHEN and CDR2 SYDVKM. Trimming removed 7 bases from V and 7 bases from J, with 7 bases in between. CDR3 DNA sequence: TGTGCCAGCAAGGCCGGTGAAGCTTTCTTT. Translating it yields CASKAGEAFF.

The chain recombines TRBV28 with TRBJ2-1, with D unresolved. V lost 2 bases and J 12 bases, leaving 8 bases between the germline ends. The germline V gene has CDR1 MDHEN and CDR2 SYDVKM. CDR3 length: 11 amino acids. CDR3 in DNA: TGTGCCAGCAGTTTAAGCAACTGGCAGTTCTTC. Translating gives CASSLSNWQFF.

This chain connects TRBV24-1 to TRBJ1-2, with TRBD1 as a possible D gene (6 bases). Trimming cost V 0 bases and J 6 bases, with 7 bases left between them. Germline lookup yields CDR1 KGHDR and CDR2 SFDVKD. The CDR3 is 13 residues long. The CDR3 nucleotides read TGTGCCACCAGTGATTTGGGGGACAATGGCTACACCTTC. It encodes CATSDLGDNGYTF.

This clonotype occurred many times. The V call is TRBV30, the J call TRBJ1-1, with unresolved D. V was clipped by 4 bases and J by 8 bases, with 11 bases between them. The V gene's germline CDR1 is GTSNPN and CDR2 SVGIG (reference sequence). This CDR3 is 11 amino acids long. This CDR3 is CAWNPGIEAFF. Written as DNA, the CDR3 is TGTGCCTGGAATCCCGGGATCGAAGCTTTCTTT.

The V and J genes are TRBV2 and TRBJ1-5; 8 nucleotides agree with TRBD1. The CDR3 sequence is 17 residues long. Trimming took 1 base from V and 0 from J; bases not matched to a gene: 5. Germline CDR1 and CDR2: SNHLY and FYNNEI. In DNA form, the CDR3 reads TGTGCCAGCAGTGAAGGCAGGGGGCTTTATAGCAATCAGCCCCAGCATTTT. This sequence encodes CASSEGRGLYSNQPQHF.

V gene TRBV4-2 combines with J gene TRBJ2-7; 9 nucleotides match TRBD2. Germline CDR1 reads LGHNA; CDR2 reads YNFKEQ. After removal of 0 bases from V and 1 base from J, the junction contained 7 bases not matched to a gene. This CDR3 is 17 amino acids long. CDR3: CASSQDAVAGGSYEQYF. The CDR3 DNA follows: TGTGCCAGCAGCCAAGATGCCGTGGCGGGGGGGTCCTACGAGCAGTACTTC.

This clonotype has only a few counts. An end of the junction differs from the germline gene, which may be a read error. J is TRBJ2-2 and V is TRBV7-7, with D perhaps matching TRBD1 or TRBD2 (5 bases each). The CDR3 has 14 amino acids. Per the germline V gene, CDR1 is SSHAT and CDR2 is FNYEAQ (reference sequence). DNA for the CDR3: TGTGCTAGCAGCTCCTCCGGGGCCTCCGGGGAGCTGTTTTTT. This codes for CASSSSGASGELFF. Using reference TRBV7-7 and TRBJ2-2 for the parts outside the CDR3, the full variable domain is GAGVSQSPRYKVTKRGQDVTLRCDPISSHATLYWYQQALGQGPEFLTYFNYEAQPDKSGLPSDRFSAERPEGSISTLTIQRTEQRDSAMYRCASSSSGASGELFFGEGSRLTVL.

CDR3 sequence (DNA): TGTGCCAGCAGCTCCCCTCTGCGGGGGGCCGTTGAGCAGTTCTTC. As protein: CASSSPLRGAVEQFF. V and J are TRBV7-9 and TRBJ2-1, with 8 bases identical to TRBD2. The germline V gene has CDR1 SEHNR and CDR2 FQNEAQ (reference sequence). CDR3 size: 15 residues. The V gene end was trimmed by 4 bases and the J gene end by 9 bases; junction bases not matched to a gene: 11.

The V and J genes are TRBV7-2 and TRBJ2-7; TRBD1 might be the D (7 bases). This CDR3 has 14 amino acids. Germline assignment: CDR1 SGHTA and CDR2 FQGNSA. Between the trimmed V and J ends, which lost 8 bases and 3 bases, there was a span of 17 bases. CDR3 region: CASGTGQDYYEQYF. The CDR3 nucleotides read TGTGCCAGCGGAACCGGACAGGACTACTACGAGCAGTACTTC.

The table lists this clonotype with a few counts. J is TRBJ2-1 and V is TRBV30, with 7 bases that match TRBD1. Germline CDR1 and CDR2: GTSNPN and SVGIG (reference sequence). CDR3 length: 12 residues. Unmatched junction bases numbered 7, after V lost 0 bases and J lost 14 bases. CDR3 sequence reads: CAWSVVGTVEFF. In DNA form, the CDR3 reads TGTGCCTGGAGTGTAGTAGGGACAGTCGAGTTCTTC.

This clonotype has more than one count but fewer than ten. The chain uses TRBV4-1 and TRBJ1-1; D ambiguous. V lost 3 bases to trimming and J lost 1 base, with 15 bases between them. Germline V gene sequence: CDR1 MGHRA, CDR2 YSYEKL. The CDR3 is 16 residues long. The DNA of the CDR3 is TGCGCCAGCAGCCAGTCCTCCTACGGCGCGAACACTGAAGCTTTCTTT. It encodes CASSQSSYGANTEAFF.